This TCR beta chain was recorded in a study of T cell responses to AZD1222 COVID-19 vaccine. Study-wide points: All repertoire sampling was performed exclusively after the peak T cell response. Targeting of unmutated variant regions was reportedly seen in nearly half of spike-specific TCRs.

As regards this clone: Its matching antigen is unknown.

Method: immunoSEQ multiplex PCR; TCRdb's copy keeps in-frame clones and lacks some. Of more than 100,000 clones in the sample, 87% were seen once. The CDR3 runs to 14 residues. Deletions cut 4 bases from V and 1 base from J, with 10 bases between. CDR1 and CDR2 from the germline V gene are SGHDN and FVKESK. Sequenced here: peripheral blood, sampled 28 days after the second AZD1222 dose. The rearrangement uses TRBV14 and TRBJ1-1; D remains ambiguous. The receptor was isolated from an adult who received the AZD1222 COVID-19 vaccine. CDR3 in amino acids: CASSPWHPNTEAFF. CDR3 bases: TGTGCCAGCAGCCCGTGGCACCCGAACACTGAAGCTTTCTTT.